These 2 T cell receptor beta chains were sequenced from one sample in a study of blood T cell repertoires in COVID-19. Generated by immunoSEQ multiplex PCR, the TCRdb table keeps only in-frame clones and is missing some. Seen here are about 89,000 clones, about 96% observed once, and the top ten hold around 4.7%. The sequencing input was peripheral blood. Receptor source: a human donor with active COVID-19. The donor label of this sample is uncertain.

The V gene is TRBV5-1, the J gene TRBJ2-2, with D perhaps TRBD1 (6 bases). The CDR3 loop spans 16 amino acids. CDR1 SGHRS and CDR2 YFSETQ come from the germline V gene. V shed 2 bases and J shed 1 base, with 12 bases lying between them. CDR3 nucleotides: TGCGCCAGCAGCTTAGGCGGACAGAAGAACACCGGGGAGCTGTTTTTT. This translates into CASSLGGQKNTGELFF.

The chain joins TRBV4-1 to TRBJ1-6; the D gene is possibly TRBD1 (5 bases). There are 17 residues in the CDR3. V lost 3 bases to trimming and J lost 4 bases, with 16 bases between them. CDR1 MGHRA and CDR2 YSYEKL come from the germline V gene. This chain's CDR3 is CASSHWAPGGYNSPLHF. The CDR3 DNA is TGCGCCAGCAGCCATTGGGCGCCGGGGGGTTATAATTCACCCCTCCACTTT.